The clone carrying this T cell receptor beta chain was recorded many times. The antigen is unknown. Trimming took 8 bases from V and 1 from J, leaving 11 bases between them. Per the germline V gene, CDR1 is SEHNR and CDR2 is FQNEAQ (reference sequence). The length of the CDR3 is 13 residues. A template switching step contributed a universal primer site, while unique molecular identifiers were present in the cDNA. A single record per CDR3 protein comes from TCRdb applying MiXCR to the 5' RACE reads. The sample holds approximately 700,000 distinct CDR3 sequences, 5.5% to 6.5% seen once. This record comes from a study of identical twins. Study-wide points: Zero-insertion analyses might be partly confounded by invariant T cells like MAIT and iNKT. Insertion counts were lower in abundant cord blood beta clonotypes, a trend that memory repertoires did not show.

The chain links TRBV7-9 to TRBJ1-1; a possible D gene is TRBD1 (6 bases). Sequenced: naive T cells sorted from blood. This TCR came from a man in his late teens or twenties in good health. The CDR3 region has the DNA TGTGCCAGCGGGTCGACAGGGAACACTGAAGCTTTCTTT. As protein: CASGSTGNTEAFF.